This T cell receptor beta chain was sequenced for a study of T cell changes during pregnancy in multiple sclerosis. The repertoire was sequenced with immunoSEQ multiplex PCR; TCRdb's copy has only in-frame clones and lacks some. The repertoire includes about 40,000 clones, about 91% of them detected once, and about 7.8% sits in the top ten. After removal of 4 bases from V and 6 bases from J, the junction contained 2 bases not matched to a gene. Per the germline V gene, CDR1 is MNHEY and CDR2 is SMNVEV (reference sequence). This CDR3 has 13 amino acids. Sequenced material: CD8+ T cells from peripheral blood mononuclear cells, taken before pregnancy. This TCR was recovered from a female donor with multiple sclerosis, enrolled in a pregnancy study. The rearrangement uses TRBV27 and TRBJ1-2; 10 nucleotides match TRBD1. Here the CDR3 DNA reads TGTGCCAGCAGTTCAGGGACAGGGGATGGCTACACCTTC. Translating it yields CASSSGTGDGYTF.